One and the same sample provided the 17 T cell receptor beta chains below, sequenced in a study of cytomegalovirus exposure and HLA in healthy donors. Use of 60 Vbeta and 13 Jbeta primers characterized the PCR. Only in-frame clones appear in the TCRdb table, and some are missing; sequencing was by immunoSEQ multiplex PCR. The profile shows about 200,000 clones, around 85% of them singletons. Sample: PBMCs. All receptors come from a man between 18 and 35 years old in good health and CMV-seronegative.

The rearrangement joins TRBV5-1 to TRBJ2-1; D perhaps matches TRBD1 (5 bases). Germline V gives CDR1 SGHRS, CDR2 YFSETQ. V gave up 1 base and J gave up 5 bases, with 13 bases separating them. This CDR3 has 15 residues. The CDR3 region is CASSLQGDFNNEQFF. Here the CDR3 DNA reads TGCGCCAGCAGCTTGCAAGGGGATTTTAACAATGAGCAGTTCTTC. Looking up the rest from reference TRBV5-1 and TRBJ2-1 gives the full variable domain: KAGVTQTPRYLIKTRGQQVTLSCSPISGHRSVSWYQQTPGQGLQFLFEYFSETQRNKGNFPGRFSGRQFSNSRSEMNVSTLELGDSALYLCASSLQGDFNNEQFFGPGTRLTVL.

CDR3 sequence reads: CASSISGTGTHGYTF. The CDR3 DNA reads as TGTGCCAGCAGTATCTCCGGGACAGGGACCCATGGCTACACCTTC. The genes are TRBV27 and TRBJ1-2, with 9 bases fitting TRBD1. The CDR3 is 15 residues long. V lost 5 bases to trimming and J lost 6 bases; unmatched junction nucleotides: 10. Germline CDR1 reads MNHEY; CDR2 reads SMNVEV (reference sequence).

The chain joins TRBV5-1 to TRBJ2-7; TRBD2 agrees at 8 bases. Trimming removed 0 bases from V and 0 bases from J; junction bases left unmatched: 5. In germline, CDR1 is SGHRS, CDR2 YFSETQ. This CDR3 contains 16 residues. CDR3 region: CASSLGLATDSYEQYF. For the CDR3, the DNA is TGCGCCAGCAGCTTGGGACTAGCGACAGACTCCTACGAGCAGTACTTC. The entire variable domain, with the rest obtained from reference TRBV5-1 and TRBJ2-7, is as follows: KAGVTQTPRYLIKTRGQQVTLSCSPISGHRSVSWYQQTPGQGLQFLFEYFSETQRNKGNFPGRFSGRQFSNSRSEMNVSTLELGDSALYLCASSLGLATDSYEQYFGPGTRLTVT.

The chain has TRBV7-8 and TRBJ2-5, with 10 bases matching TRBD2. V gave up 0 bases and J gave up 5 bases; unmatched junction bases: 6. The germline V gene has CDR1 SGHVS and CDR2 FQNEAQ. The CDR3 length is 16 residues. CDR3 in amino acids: CASSLALTSGRETQYF. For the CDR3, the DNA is TGTGCCAGCAGCTTAGCTTTGACTAGCGGGCGTGAGACCCAGTACTTC.

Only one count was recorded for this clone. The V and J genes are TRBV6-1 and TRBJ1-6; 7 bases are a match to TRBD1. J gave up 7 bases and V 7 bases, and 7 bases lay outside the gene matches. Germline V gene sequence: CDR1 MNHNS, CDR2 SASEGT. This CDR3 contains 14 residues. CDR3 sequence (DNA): TGTGCCAGCAAAATACAGGGGACGAATTCACCCCTCCACTTT. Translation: CASKIQGTNSPLHF.

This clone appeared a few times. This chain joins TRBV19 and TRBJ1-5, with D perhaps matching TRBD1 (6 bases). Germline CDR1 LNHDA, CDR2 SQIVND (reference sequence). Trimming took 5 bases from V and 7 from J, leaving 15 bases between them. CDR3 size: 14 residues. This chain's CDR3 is CASSFRGEEQPQHF. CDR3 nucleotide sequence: TGTGCCAGTAGTTTCAGGGGCGAGGAGCAGCCCCAGCATTTT.

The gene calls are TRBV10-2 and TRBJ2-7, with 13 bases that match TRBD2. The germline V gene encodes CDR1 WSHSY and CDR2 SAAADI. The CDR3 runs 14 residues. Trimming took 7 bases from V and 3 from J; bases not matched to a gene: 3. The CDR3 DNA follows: TGCGCCAGCAAGAGGACTAGCGGGAGCTACGAGCAGTACTTC. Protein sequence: CASKRTSGSYEQYF.

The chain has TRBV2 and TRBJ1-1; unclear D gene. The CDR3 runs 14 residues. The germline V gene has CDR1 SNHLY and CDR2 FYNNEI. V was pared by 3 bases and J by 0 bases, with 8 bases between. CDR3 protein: CASSDSRLNTEAFF. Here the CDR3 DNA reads TGTGCCAGCAGTGATTCACGGTTGAACACTGAAGCTTTCTTT.

This CDR3 reads CASSSGVGQGFDEQYF. Here the CDR3 DNA reads TGTGCCAGCAGCTCTGGAGTGGGACAGGGTTTCGACGAGCAGTACTTC. This sequence joins TRBV5-8 and TRBJ2-7; 9 nucleotides line up with TRBD1. With 3 bases clipped from V and 5 bases from J, the junction kept 12 bases outside the gene matches. The CDR3 consists of 16 residues. Germline assignment: CDR1 SGHTS and CDR2 YDEGEE.

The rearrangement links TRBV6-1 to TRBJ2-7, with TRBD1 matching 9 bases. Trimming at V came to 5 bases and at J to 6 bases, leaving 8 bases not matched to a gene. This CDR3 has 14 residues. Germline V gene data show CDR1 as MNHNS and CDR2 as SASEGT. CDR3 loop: CASSNPGQGIEQYF. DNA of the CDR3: TGTGCCAGCAGTAACCCGGGACAGGGCATCGAGCAGTACTTC.

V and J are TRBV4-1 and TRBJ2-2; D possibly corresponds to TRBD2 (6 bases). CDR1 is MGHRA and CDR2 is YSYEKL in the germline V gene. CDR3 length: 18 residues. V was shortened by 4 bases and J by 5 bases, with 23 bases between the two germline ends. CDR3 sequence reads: CASSPLTLRETGTGELFF. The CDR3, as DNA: TGCGCCAGCAGCCCTCTAACTCTCCGGGAGACGGGGACCGGGGAGCTGTTTTTT.

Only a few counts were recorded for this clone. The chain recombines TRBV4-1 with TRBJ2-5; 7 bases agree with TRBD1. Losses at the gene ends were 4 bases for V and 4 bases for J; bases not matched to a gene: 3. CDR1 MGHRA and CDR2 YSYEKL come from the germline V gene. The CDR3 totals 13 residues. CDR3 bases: TGCGCCAGCAGCCTGACAGGGTCAGAGACCCAGTACTTC. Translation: CASSLTGSETQYF.

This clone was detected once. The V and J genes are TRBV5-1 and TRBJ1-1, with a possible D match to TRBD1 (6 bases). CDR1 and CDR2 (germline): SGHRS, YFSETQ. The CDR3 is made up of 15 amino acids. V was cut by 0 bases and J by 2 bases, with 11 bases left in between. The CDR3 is CASSLVGTQNTEAFF. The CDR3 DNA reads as TGCGCCAGCAGCTTGGTGGGGACACAAAACACTGAAGCTTTCTTT.

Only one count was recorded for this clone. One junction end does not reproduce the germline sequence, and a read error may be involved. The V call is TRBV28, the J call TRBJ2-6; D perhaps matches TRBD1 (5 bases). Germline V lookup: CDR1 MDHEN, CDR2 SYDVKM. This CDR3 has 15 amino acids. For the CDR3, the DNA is TGTGCCAGCAGTTTACCAGGCTCTGGGGCCAACGGCCTGACTTTC. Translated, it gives CASSLPGSGANGLTF.

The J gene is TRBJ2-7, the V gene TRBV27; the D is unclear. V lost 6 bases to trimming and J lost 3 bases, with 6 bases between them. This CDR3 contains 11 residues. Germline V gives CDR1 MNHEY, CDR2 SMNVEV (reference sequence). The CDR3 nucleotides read TGTGCCAGCAGCTCCCTCTACGAGCAGTACTTC. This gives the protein CASSSLYEQYF.

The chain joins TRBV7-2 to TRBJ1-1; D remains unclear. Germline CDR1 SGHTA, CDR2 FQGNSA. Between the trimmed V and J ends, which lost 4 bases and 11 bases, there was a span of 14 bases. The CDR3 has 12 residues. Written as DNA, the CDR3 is TGTGCCAGCAGCTCCCGGGTCGGTTCGGCTTTCTTT. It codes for CASSSRVGSAFF.

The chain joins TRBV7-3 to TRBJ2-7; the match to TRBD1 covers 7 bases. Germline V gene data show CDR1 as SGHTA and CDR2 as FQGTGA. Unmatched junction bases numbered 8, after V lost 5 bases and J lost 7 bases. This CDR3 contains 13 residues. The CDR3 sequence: CASSRILGQEQYF. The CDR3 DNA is TGTGCCAGCAGCCGAATATTGGGACAGGAGCAGTACTTC.